These 16 T cell receptor beta chains were all obtained from the same sample, sequenced in a study of radiotherapy plus CTLA-4 blockade in lung cancer. Repertoires were generated with immunoSEQ multiplex PCR, while TCRdb's copy carries only in-frame clones and drops some. The sample shows roughly 130,000 clones, 80% to 90% of them seen only once. The source material was peripheral blood, sampled from a patient treated with radiotherapy plus ipilimumab. The receptors were gathered from a human donor with non-small cell lung cancer that progressed on radiotherapy plus ipilimumab.

The CDR3 DNA sequence: TGTGCCAGCAGTGAAGTTTTGGGCGAGCAGTACTTC. Translating gives CASSEVLGEQYF. The rearrangement joins TRBV2 to TRBJ2-7; D uncertain. Deletions cut 1 base from V and 6 bases from J, with 7 bases between. Germline CDR1 SNHLY, CDR2 FYNNEI. CDR3 length: 12 residues. Supplemented by reference TRBV2 and TRBJ2-7, the full variable domain reads EPEVTQTPSHQVTQMGQEVILRCVPISNHLYFYWYRQILGQKVEFLVSFYNNEISEKSEIFDDQFSVERPDGSNFTLKIRSTKLEDSAMYFCASSEVLGEQYFGPGTRLTVT.

This chain joins TRBV25-1 and TRBJ2-1; maybe TRBD2 (6 bases). This CDR3 has 16 residues. The germline V gene has CDR1 MGHDK and CDR2 SYGVNS. Trimming stripped 5 bases from V and 7 bases from J, with 21 bases between. The CDR3 region is CASSSATRGIGNEQFF. The CDR3 DNA is TGTGCCAGCAGTTCGGCGACTAGGGGAATCGGGAATGAGCAGTTCTTC.

The rearrangement uses TRBV6-6 and TRBJ1-1; a possible D gene is TRBD1 (5 bases). Trimming removed 8 bases at V and 1 base at J, with 17 bases between. This CDR3 has 15 residues. In germline, CDR1 is MNHNY, CDR2 SVGAGI (reference sequence). The CDR3 nucleotides are TGTGCCAGCTCAAAAGAGGGGCTCAGGAACACTGAAGCTTTCTTT. Its protein is CASSKEGLRNTEAFF.

V is TRBV29-1 and J is TRBJ2-1; tentatively, D is TRBD1 (6 bases). This CDR3 is 11 amino acids long. CDR1 is SQVTM, CDR2 ANQGSEA, per germline. The CDR3 region is CWAGDYNEQFF. The DNA of the CDR3 is TGCTGGGCAGGGGACTACAATGAGCAGTTCTTC.

CDR3 nucleotides: TGTGCCAGCAGCCGTGGTGGGGGGAGAGGCGAGCAGTACTTC. Translated: CASSRGGGRGEQYF. The chain recombines TRBV5-8 with TRBJ2-7; D is perhaps TRBD2 (6 bases). V lost 4 bases and J 6 bases, leaving 17 bases between the germline ends. The CDR3 runs 14 residues. The germline V gene has CDR1 SGHTS and CDR2 YDEGEE.

In this sample, this clone turned up once. This chain connects TRBV7-9 to TRBJ2-2; tentative D call: TRBD1 (6 bases). This CDR3 comprises 14 residues. Trimming cost V 5 bases and J 3 bases, with 10 bases left between them. Germline CDR1 reads SEHNR; CDR2 reads FQNEAQ (reference sequence). CDR3 nucleotides: TGTGCCAGCAGCCAACAGGGATACACCGGGGAGCTGTTTTTT. Translation: CASSQQGYTGELFF.

The chain has TRBV7-9 and TRBJ2-1; D gene ambiguous. From germline, CDR1 is SEHNR and CDR2 FQNEAQ (reference sequence). The CDR3 consists of 14 residues. The V and J ends lost 5 bases and 6 bases respectively, with 14 bases between them. CDR3 in DNA: TGTGCCAGCAGCCCCTCCGGGTCCCTCAATGAGCAGTTCTTC. Amino acids: CASSPSGSLNEQFF.

Of note for this clone: Sequence at one end of the junction differs from germline and may be a read error. The rearrangement links TRBV7-7 to TRBJ2-2, with TRBD2 matching over 10 bases. This CDR3 spans 16 amino acids. The V gene's germline CDR1 is SSHAT and CDR2 FNYEAQ (reference sequence). The chain's CDR3 is CASSLRLAGNTGELFF. In DNA form, the CDR3 reads TGTGCTAGCAGCTTAAGACTAGCGGGGAACACCGGGGAGCTGTTTTTT.

This chain links TRBV10-3 with TRBJ2-1, with 7 bases that match TRBD2. The V and J ends lost 1 base and 6 bases, in that order; junction bases with no gene match: 6. The CDR3 runs to 15 residues. Germline CDR1 and CDR2: ENHRY and SYGVKD. The chain's CDR3 is CAISELASGVNEQFF. CDR3 sequence (DNA): TGTGCCATCAGTGAGTTAGCTAGCGGAGTCAATGAGCAGTTCTTC.

This CDR3 reads CASTPTSLEAYEQYF. In DNA, the CDR3 is TGTGCCAGCACCCCTACTAGTTTGGAGGCCTACGAGCAGTACTTC. The rearrangement joins TRBV6-1 to TRBJ2-7, with D maybe TRBD2 (5 bases). The germline V gene has CDR1 MNHNS and CDR2 SASEGT. V gave up 7 bases and J gave up 2 bases, with 18 bases separating them. CDR3 length equals 15 residues.

J is TRBJ1-5 and V is TRBV15, with D possibly matching TRBD1 (5 bases). CDR3 size: 17 residues. Per germline, CDR1 LNHNV and CDR2 YYDKDF (reference sequence). The V gene lost 1 base and the J gene lost 5 bases, with 18 bases spanning the gap. In nucleotides, the CDR3 is TGTGCCACCAGCAGAGTTGAGACAGCTTTTGGCCATCAGCCCCAGCATTTT. Its translation: CATSRVETAFGHQPQHF. The variable domain in full, completed from reference TRBV15 and TRBJ1-5, reads DAMVIQNPRYQVTQFGKPVTLSCSQTLNHNVMYWYQQKSSQAPKLLFHYYDKDFNNEADTPDNFQSRRPNTSFCFLDIRSPGLGDTAMYLCATSRVETAFGHQPQHFGDGTRLSIL.

J is TRBJ2-1 and V is TRBV10-3, with 12 nucleotides matching TRBD2. The V gene end was trimmed by 7 bases and the J gene end by 9 bases; junction bases not matched to a gene: 7. The CDR3 consists of 14 residues. Germline CDR1 ENHRY, CDR2 SYGVKD. The CDR3 loop reads CAIKPSGRAGEQFF. The CDR3 coding sequence is TGTGCCATCAAGCCTAGCGGGAGGGCCGGTGAGCAGTTCTTC.

In this sample, this clone turned up a few times. The V gene is TRBV5-1, the J gene TRBJ2-7; 8 bases agree with TRBD2. With 4 bases clipped from V and 0 bases from J, the junction kept 3 bases outside the gene matches. The CDR3 has 14 amino acids. CDR1 SGHRS and CDR2 YFSETQ come from the germline V gene. CDR3 sequence (DNA): TGCGCCAGCAGCACGACTAGCGTCTCCTACGAGCAGTACTTC. It yields the protein CASSTTSVSYEQYF.

The chain couples TRBV6-5 to TRBJ1-3; no clear D. The germline V gene encodes CDR1 MNHEY and CDR2 SVGAGI. This CDR3 contains 14 residues. V was pared by 5 bases and J by 0 bases, with 8 bases between. The CDR3 is CASSTRLSGNTIYF. The DNA for the CDR3 is TGTGCCAGCAGTACCAGACTCTCTGGAAACACCATATATTTT.

The V and J genes are TRBV7-6 and TRBJ2-3, with 11 bases lining up with TRBD2. Germline CDR1 SGHVS, CDR2 FNYEAQ. The ends lost 5 bases at V and 5 bases at J; junction bases unmatched: 9. The CDR3 consists of 16 residues. CDR3 sequence reads: CASSPILAGAEDTQYF. The CDR3 nucleotides are TGTGCCAGCAGCCCTATACTAGCGGGAGCGGAAGATACGCAGTATTTT.

The chain's CDR3 is CASSLGLNTEAFF. In DNA form, the CDR3 reads TGCGCCAGCAGCCTCGGGCTGAACACTGAAGCTTTCTTT. The chain uses TRBV5-1 and TRBJ1-1; the D is unclear. Germline V gives CDR1 SGHRS, CDR2 YFSETQ. Trimming stripped 4 bases from V and 0 bases from J, with 7 bases between. The CDR3 has 13 amino acids.